This T cell receptor beta chain came from a study of regulatory T cells in long-lasting Graves disease. Findings and caveats of the study: Relative to newly diagnosed Graves' patients, persistent ones had lower TCR diversity.

The time point denotes: newly diagnosed GD, antithyroid drugs for less than 3 months. TCR sequences were obtained from RNA taken from PBMCs. The authors diagnosed Graves' disease using American Thyroid Association guidelines. Recruitment took place at an endocrinology department in Xi'an, China. Peripheral blood, at roughly 10 milliliters, went into EDTA tubes. CDR3 regions were amplified by Arm-PCR using iRepertoire HTBI primers to build TCR beta libraries. TCRdb processed the multiplex PCR reads anew with MiXCR; each CDR3 protein has one entry. Among over 500,000 distinct CDR3 sequences listed, around 16% were seen once. Germline lookup yields CDR1 SGHTA and CDR2 FQGNSA. The CDR3 has 14 residues. The ends were cut back, 5 bases at V and 2 bases at J, with 10 bases in the middle. This clonotype has at least ten counts. Its antigen is currently unknown. The sample was also reused in another study, on T cells in Graves' hyperthyroidism and ophthalmopathy.

The sequences come from peripheral blood mononuclear cells (PBMCs), collected at new diagnosis, from a patient treated with antithyroid drugs. The receptor was derived from a man aged 18 to 35 with Graves disease. J is TRBJ1-5 and V is TRBV7-2; no clear D. CDR3 amino acids: CASSVRVGNQPQHF. Written as DNA, the CDR3 is TGTGCCAGCAGCGTCCGGGTGGGCAATCAGCCCCAGCATTTT.